A single sample is the source of the 16 T cell receptor beta chains below, sequenced in a study of blood T cell repertoires in COVID-19. Here immunoSEQ multiplex PCR was the method, and the copy in TCRdb shows in-frame clones only, minus some. The data show about 360,000 clones, with around 84% seen just once and 3% held by the top ten. The sequenced sample was peripheral blood. These receptors were obtained from a human donor in a cohort sampled during active COVID-19.

The chain combines TRBV6-5 with TRBJ1-1; 8 positions match TRBD1. Losses at the gene ends were 6 bases for V and 1 base for J; bases not matched to a gene: 4. CDR1 and CDR2 (germline): MNHEY, SVGAGI. The CDR3 loop spans 14 amino acids. The CDR3 region has the DNA TGTGCCAGCAGAGTTACAGGGGGGAACACTGAAGCTTTCTTT. It translates to CASRVTGGNTEAFF.

CDR3 in amino acids: CASSHPPETPEAFF. CDR3 sequence (DNA): TGCGCCAGCAGCCACCCTCCGGAGACGCCTGAAGCTTTCTTT. The chain joins TRBV4-1 to TRBJ1-1; no clear D. The CDR3 sequence is 14 residues long. Germline V gene sequence: CDR1 MGHRA, CDR2 YSYEKL. V gave up 3 bases and J gave up 6 bases, with 14 bases separating them.

The rearrangement joins TRBV7-8 to TRBJ2-1, with TRBD2 identical over 7 bases. The CDR3 has 20 residues. Trimming cost V 2 bases and J 5 bases; bases outside gene matches: 21. Germline CDR1 SGHVS, CDR2 FQNEAQ. The CDR3 sequence: CASSLTAVAASGAENNEQFF. The CDR3 DNA sequence: TGTGCCAGCAGCTTAACGGCAGTGGCAGCTAGCGGAGCCGAAAACAATGAGCAGTTCTTC.

The chain employs TRBV7-9 and TRBJ2-7; maybe TRBD1 (6 bases). Germline-derived CDR1 and CDR2 are SEHNR and FQNEAQ (reference sequence). Trimming stripped 2 bases from V and 2 bases from J, with 13 bases between. This CDR3 comprises 15 residues. The chain's CDR3 is CASSLTGRGTYEQYF. CDR3 nucleotide sequence: TGTGCCAGCAGCTTAACTGGCAGGGGAACCTACGAGCAGTACTTC.

The rearrangement uses TRBV3-1 (or the pseudogene TRBV3-2) and TRBJ2-5; 9 bases agree with TRBD1. Germline assignment: CDR1 LGHDT and CDR2 YNNKEL (reference sequence). V lost 4 bases, J lost 0 bases, and 3 bases stayed unmatched. CDR3 length equals 15 residues. The CDR3, as DNA: TGTGCCAGCAGCCCGGGACAGGGATACCAAGAGACCCAGTACTTC. It translates to CASSPGQGYQETQYF.

CDR3 DNA sequence: TGTGCCAGCAGCTTAGACCACAGGGAGACCCAGTACTTC. Protein product: CASSLDHRETQYF. This chain links TRBV7-9 with TRBJ2-5; possibly TRBD1 for D (5 bases). Germline values: CDR1 SEHNR, CDR2 FQNEAQ (reference sequence). The CDR3 totals 13 residues. V dropped 1 base and J dropped 5 bases, with 8 bases sitting between them.

V usage is TRBV28 and J usage is TRBJ2-5, with 13 positions matching TRBD2. Germline trimming cut 5 bases from V and 0 bases from J; bases unmatched to any gene: 12. Germline V lookup: CDR1 MDHEN, CDR2 SYDVKM. The CDR3 covers 19 residues. CDR3 loop: CASSGPLAGGVVHQETQYF. The CDR3 DNA follows: TGTGCCAGCAGTGGCCCACTAGCGGGGGGGGTCGTTCACCAAGAGACCCAGTACTTC. Based on the CDR3 plus reference TRBV28 and TRBJ2-5, the full variable domain is DVKVTQSSRYLVKRTGEKVFLECVQDMDHENMFWYRQDPGLGLRLIYFSYDVKMKEKGDIPEGYSVSREKKERFSLILESASTNQTSMYLCASSGPLAGGVVHQETQYFGPGTRLLVL.

This rearrangement joins TRBV7-3 to TRBJ2-3; D perhaps matches TRBD2 (5 bases). This CDR3 has 16 residues. The V gene's germline CDR1 is SGHTA and CDR2 FQGTGA. The V gene lost 5 bases and the J gene lost 0 bases, with 15 bases spanning the gap. The CDR3 sequence: CASSLGLPGSTDTQYF. CDR3 DNA sequence: TGTGCCAGCAGCCTAGGACTGCCCGGGAGCACAGATACGCAGTATTTT. The variable domain in full, completed from reference TRBV7-3 and TRBJ2-3, reads GAGVSQTPSNKVTEKGKYVELRCDPISGHTALYWYRQSLGQGPEFLIYFQGTGAADDSGLPNDRFFAVRPEGSVSTLKIQRTERGDSAVYLCASSLGLPGSTDTQYFGPGTRLTVL.

V is TRBV3-1 (or the pseudogene TRBV3-2) and J is TRBJ2-5, with a tentative D call TRBD1 (7 bases). V lost 4 bases and J 3 bases, leaving 12 bases between the germline ends. The CDR3 length is 14 residues. Germline CDR1 is LGHDT and CDR2 is YNNKEL (reference sequence). The CDR3 nucleotides are TGTGCCAGCAGCCTAGGAGGGGGCAAAGAGACCCAGTACTTC. It codes for CASSLGGGKETQYF.

The rearrangement uses TRBV27 and TRBJ1-2; the D is unclear. CDR1 MNHEY and CDR2 SMNVEV come from the germline V gene (reference sequence). Between the trimmed V and J ends, which lost 0 bases and 4 bases, there was a span of 6 bases. The CDR3 covers 13 residues. CDR3 coding DNA: TGTGCCAGCAGTTTATCGGCAGGCTATGGCTACACCTTC. As protein: CASSLSAGYGYTF.

The chain links TRBV2 to TRBJ1-5; tentative D call: TRBD1 (5 bases). Per germline, CDR1 SNHLY and CDR2 FYNNEI. This CDR3 has 13 residues. Trimming left V 2 bases short and J 9 bases short, with 11 bases between. The DNA for the CDR3 is TGTGCCAGCAGTGAAAAGGGAAGGGGGCCCCAGCATTTT. Translated: CASSEKGRGPQHF.

V gene TRBV7-8 combines with J gene TRBJ2-5, with 11 bases matching TRBD1. V dropped 5 bases and J dropped 9; count of bases not matched to a gene: 11. The CDR3 runs to 15 residues. CDR1 SGHVS and CDR2 FQNEAQ come from the germline V gene. CDR3 in amino acids: CASSRPRAGQGAQYF. The CDR3 region has the DNA TGTGCCAGCAGCCGTCCGCGAGCGGGACAGGGGGCCCAGTACTTC.

This chain uses TRBV27 with TRBJ1-1; 9 bases are a match to TRBD1. The J segment lost 1 base and the V segment lost 1 base, leaving 4 bases of the junction unmatched. Germline V gene data show CDR1 as MNHEY and CDR2 as SMNVEV (reference sequence). The CDR3 consists of 16 residues. CDR3 residues: CASSLFGTGTNTEAFF. CDR3 nucleotides: TGTGCCAGCAGTTTATTCGGGACAGGGACGAACACTGAAGCTTTCTTT.

This clone appeared once. The chain uses TRBV5-1 and TRBJ2-1, with 7 bases identical to TRBD2. The CDR3 contains 17 residues. The germline gives CDR1 SGHRS, CDR2 YFSETQ. Losses at the gene ends were 4 bases for V and 6 bases for J; bases not matched to a gene: 16. The CDR3 protein is CASSGGLLARTFNEQFF. CDR3 bases: TGCGCCAGCAGCGGGGGGTTACTAGCGCGGACGTTCAATGAGCAGTTCTTC. Combining the CDR3 with reference TRBV5-1 and TRBJ2-1 gives the whole variable domain KAGVTQTPRYLIKTRGQQVTLSCSPISGHRSVSWYQQTPGQGLQFLFEYFSETQRNKGNFPGRFSGRQFSNSRSEMNVSTLELGDSALYLCASSGGLLARTFNEQFFGPGTRLTVL.

Worth noting for this clone: At the DNA level, this CDR3 is encoded by other sequences in the same sample as well. The chain joins TRBV2 to TRBJ1-2; D unclear. Germline assignment: CDR1 SNHLY and CDR2 FYNNEI. The V end was cut by 3 bases, the J end by 0 bases, with 8 bases between. The CDR3 loop spans 14 amino acids. The CDR3 here is CASSERPANYGYTF. CDR3 in DNA: TGTGCCAGCAGTGAGCGTCCCGCTAACTATGGCTACACCTTC.

The gene calls are TRBV7-8 and TRBJ2-7; 9 bases agree with TRBD1. CDR3 length: 14 residues. With V trimmed by 0 bases and J by 5 bases, 2 bases remained unmatched. Germline V CDR1 and CDR2: SGHVS, FQNEAQ. The CDR3 DNA reads as TGTGCCAGCAGCTTAGCGGACAGGGGAAACGAGCAGTACTTC. Protein product: CASSLADRGNEQYF.